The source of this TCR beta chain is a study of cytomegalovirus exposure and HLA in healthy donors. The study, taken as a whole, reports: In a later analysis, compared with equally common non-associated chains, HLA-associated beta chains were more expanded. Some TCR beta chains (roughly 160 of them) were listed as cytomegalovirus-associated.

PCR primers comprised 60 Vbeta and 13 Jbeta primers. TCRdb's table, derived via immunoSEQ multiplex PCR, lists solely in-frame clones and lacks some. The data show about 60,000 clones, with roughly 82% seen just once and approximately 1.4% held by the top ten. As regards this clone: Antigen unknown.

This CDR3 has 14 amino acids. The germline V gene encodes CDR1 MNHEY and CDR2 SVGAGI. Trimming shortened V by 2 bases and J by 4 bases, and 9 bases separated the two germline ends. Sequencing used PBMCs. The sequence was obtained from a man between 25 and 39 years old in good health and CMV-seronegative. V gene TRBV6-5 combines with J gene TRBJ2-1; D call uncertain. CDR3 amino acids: CASSYAQRYNEQFF. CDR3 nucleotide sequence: TGTGCCAGCAGTTACGCGCAGAGGTACAATGAGCAGTTCTTC.